Described below is a single TCR beta chain sequence and its context. As yet, its antigen is unknown. The sample originates from a study of response to subunit inactivated influenza vaccine. Whole-study results and caveats: Each seasonal influenza vaccination, the authors suggested, recruits few new T cells.

CDR3 length equals 14 residues. From germline, CDR1 is SGHRS and CDR2 YFSETQ. The V gene lost 2 bases and the J gene lost 6 bases, with 11 bases spanning the gap. TCRdb called the RT-PCR reads again in MiXCR, with one record for every CDR3 protein. The sample includes about 780,000 distinct CDR3 sequences, approximately 17% of them seen just once. The TCR originated in a man in his forties or fifties who received an inactivated influenza vaccine. The source material was PBMCs from blood, sampled about 5 days after vaccination. This chain joins TRBV5-1 and TRBJ2-2, with D hard to call. The CDR3, as DNA: TGCGCCAGCAGCTTCGACGTAGGCTCCGGGGAGCTGTTTTTT. Translating gives CASSFDVGSGELFF.